Following are 26 T cell receptor beta chains from one sample sequenced in a study of cytomegalovirus exposure and HLA in healthy donors. The PCR employed 60 Vbeta primers together with 13 Jbeta primers. Some clones are missing from TCRdb's copy, which holds only in-frame ones; the method was immunoSEQ multiplex PCR. Of under 200,000 clones listed, roughly 80% are singletons. The sequenced sample consisted of PBMCs. These receptor sequences come from a girl between 10 and 17 years old in good health and CMV-seropositive.

This clone was counted between two and nine times. This CDR3 reads CASSLVPLVSTEAFF. CDR3 sequence (DNA): TGTGCCAGCAGCTTAGTACCCTTAGTGAGCACTGAAGCTTTCTTT. The chain has TRBV7-8 and TRBJ1-1; D unclear. In germline, CDR1 is SGHVS, CDR2 FQNEAQ. This CDR3 comprises 15 residues. Trimming removed 1 base from V and 4 bases from J, with 13 bases in between.

This chain links TRBV6-5 with TRBJ1-1; the D gene is possibly TRBD1 (6 bases). The V end lost 6 bases, the J end lost 2 bases, and 10 bases lay between the germline ends. The CDR3 is made up of 13 amino acids. Germline V gives CDR1 MNHEY, CDR2 SVGAGI. CDR3 DNA sequence: TGTGCCAGCAGGGGGGCCGGCAACACTGAAGCTTTCTTT. It is translated as CASRGAGNTEAFF.

CDR3 DNA: TGTGCCAGCAGCCTTGATTACAGGGGGGATCAGCCCCAGCATTTT. It translates to CASSLDYRGDQPQHF. The V and J genes are TRBV7-9 and TRBJ1-5, with 8 bases that match TRBD1. The CDR3 consists of 15 residues. The germline V gene has CDR1 SEHNR and CDR2 FQNEAQ (reference sequence). V was pared by 5 bases and J by 5 bases, with 8 bases of the junction left unmatched.

The chain carries TRBV28 and TRBJ1-1; 7 bases map to TRBD1. There are 17 residues in the CDR3. The ends lost 3 bases at V and 1 base at J; junction bases unmatched: 11. In germline, CDR1 is MDHEN, CDR2 SYDVKM. CDR3: CASSLLEDRYSNTEAFF. DNA for the CDR3: TGTGCCAGCAGTTTGCTGGAGGACAGGTATTCGAACACTGAAGCTTTCTTT. Based on the CDR3 plus reference TRBV28 and TRBJ1-1, the full variable domain is DVKVTQSSRYLVKRTGEKVFLECVQDMDHENMFWYRQDPGLGLRLIYFSYDVKMKEKGDIPEGYSVSREKKERFSLILESASTNQTSMYLCASSLLEDRYSNTEAFFGQGTRLTVV.

This clone has a handful of counts. The J gene is TRBJ1-4, the V gene TRBV4-2; D gene uncertain. Trimming removed 0 bases from V and 5 bases from J, with 13 bases in between. The germline V gene encodes CDR1 LGHNA and CDR2 YNFKEQ. This CDR3 is 16 amino acids long. The CDR3 nucleotides are TGTGCCAGCAGCCAAGATCTGACCTCAGGCAATGAAAAACTGTTTTTT. The encoded protein is CASSQDLTSGNEKLFF.

The V and J genes are TRBV28 and TRBJ1-5; 8 positions agree with TRBD1. V dropped 3 bases and J dropped 4; count of bases not matched to a gene: 8. The CDR3 spans 16 residues. CDR1 and CDR2 from the germline V gene are MDHEN and SYDVKM. CDR3 bases: TGTGCCAGCAGTTTCGGACAGGGATCGCTGAATCAGCCCCAGCATTTT. This translates into CASSFGQGSLNQPQHF.

The rearrangement joins TRBV4-3 to TRBJ1-5; 9 nucleotides align to TRBD1. This CDR3 spans 17 amino acids. Per the germline V gene, CDR1 is LGHNA and CDR2 is YSLEER. V trimming: 2 bases; J trimming: 3 bases; junction bases outside the gene matches: 8. The CDR3 protein is CASSQPDRGKVNQPQHF. In nucleotides, the CDR3 is TGCGCCAGCAGCCAACCGGACAGGGGTAAAGTCAATCAGCCCCAGCATTTT.

The chain has TRBV15 and TRBJ2-2; D may be TRBD1 (5 bases). V lost 4 bases to trimming and J lost 3 bases, with 12 bases between them. The CDR3 totals 15 residues. Germline CDR1 LNHNV, CDR2 YYDKDF (reference sequence). CDR3 DNA sequence: TGTGCCACCAGCATACAGGTCTCCGACACCGGGGAGCTGTTTTTT. It is translated as CATSIQVSDTGELFF.

The chain links TRBV7-9 to TRBJ2-7; 14 nucleotides align to TRBD2. Germline CDR1 reads SEHNR; CDR2 reads FQNEAQ (reference sequence). The CDR3 runs to 16 residues. The trim removed 2 bases at V and 6 bases at J, leaving 6 bases unmatched. CDR3 bases: TGTGCCAGCAGCTTAACGGGACTAGCGGGAGTAACCGAGCAGTACTTC. The encoded protein is CASSLTGLAGVTEQYF.

The chain recombines TRBV7-9 with TRBJ1-1; 8 bases are shared with TRBD1. After removal of 6 bases from V and 2 bases from J, the junction contained 11 bases not matched to a gene. The CDR3 consists of 16 residues. Per the germline V gene, CDR1 is SEHNR and CDR2 is FQNEAQ (reference sequence). CDR3 in DNA: TGTGCCAGCAGAACGAGGACAGGGATTAATAACACTGAAGCTTTCTTT. Translating gives CASRTRTGINNTEAFF.

V gene TRBV7-8 combines with J gene TRBJ2-1; 13 positions agree with TRBD2. There are 18 residues in the CDR3. Germline lookup yields CDR1 SGHVS and CDR2 FQNEAQ. V dropped 4 bases and J dropped 8; count of bases not matched to a gene: 14. The DNA of the CDR3 is TGTGCCAGCAGCTCTTTATCGGGACTAGCGGGATCCCTACATGAGCAGTTCTTC. Translating gives CASSSLSGLAGSLHEQFF.

This sequence joins TRBV5-1 and TRBJ1-5; D ambiguous. This CDR3 is built from 14 residues. Deletions cut 0 bases from V and 7 bases from J, with 11 bases between. The V gene's germline CDR1 is SGHRS and CDR2 YFSETQ. CDR3 coding DNA: TGCGCCAGCAGCTTGGAAAACCCGAGCCAGCCCCAGCATTTT. Translated: CASSLENPSQPQHF.

V is TRBV9 and J is TRBJ1-2; no definite D call. The CDR3 is made up of 15 amino acids. V dropped 1 base and J dropped 4 bases, with 14 bases sitting between them. CDR1 is SGDLS and CDR2 is YYNGEE in the germline V gene. CDR3 sequence (DNA): TGTGCCAGCAGCGTAATGGTAACGGGGATCTATGGCTACACCTTC. As protein: CASSVMVTGIYGYTF.

About this clone: At one of its ends the junction is not consistent with the germline gene, which may arise from a read error. The chain is built from TRBV7-7 and TRBJ2-5, with D possibly matching TRBD2 (5 bases). CDR1 and CDR2 (germline): SSHAT, FNYEAQ (reference sequence). This CDR3 spans 13 amino acids. CDR3 DNA sequence: TGTGCTAGCAGCTCCGGAGAGGGAGAGACCCAGTACTTC. This gives the protein CASSSGEGETQYF. Drawing the rest from reference TRBV7-7 and TRBJ2-5, the complete variable domain is GAGVSQSPRYKVTKRGQDVTLRCDPISSHATLYWYQQALGQGPEFLTYFNYEAQPDKSGLPSDRFSAERPEGSISTLTIQRTEQRDSAMYRCASSSGEGETQYFGPGTRLLVL.

The V and J genes are TRBV29-1 and TRBJ2-1; 7 positions agree with TRBD1. This CDR3 spans 12 amino acids. Germline-derived CDR1 and CDR2 are SQVTM and ANQGSEA. Germline trimming cut 6 bases from V and 1 base from J; bases unmatched to any gene: 0. The CDR3 loop is CSVQGSYNEQFF. The CDR3 DNA is TGCAGCGTACAGGGGTCCTACAATGAGCAGTTCTTC.

The J gene is TRBJ2-7, the V gene TRBV28, with 11 nucleotides matching TRBD1. V lost 4 bases and J lost 4; bases outside the gene matches: 3. CDR3 length: 14 residues. From germline, CDR1 is MDHEN and CDR2 SYDVKM. The DNA for the CDR3 is TGTGCCAGCAGTTGGACAGGGGGCGAGTACGAGCAGTACTTC. It yields the protein CASSWTGGEYEQYF.

The chain has TRBV10-1 and TRBJ1-1; D ambiguous. Germline V lookup: CDR1 WNHNN, CDR2 SYGVQD (reference sequence). The V and J ends lost 5 bases and 1 base respectively, with 14 bases between them. This CDR3 has 15 residues. DNA for the CDR3: TGCGCCAGCAGTCCTGGGTGGGCCGCGAACACTGAAGCTTTCTTT. It specifies CASSPGWAANTEAFF.

The chain is built from TRBV6-5 and TRBJ1-2; D perhaps matches TRBD1 (6 bases). This CDR3 contains 12 residues. The germline V and J ends were trimmed by 2 bases and 8 bases, with 9 bases remaining between them. Germline V lookup: CDR1 MNHEY, CDR2 SVGAGI. The CDR3 region has the DNA TGTGCCAGCAGTTACCCAGGGGAGGGCTACACCTTC. This translates into CASSYPGEGYTF.

This clone was seen only once. The chain links TRBV11-2 to TRBJ2-1, with unresolved D. Germline assignment: CDR1 SGHAT and CDR2 FQNNGV. V lost 3 bases to trimming and J lost 3 bases, with 6 bases between them. The CDR3 sequence is 13 residues long. CDR3 DNA: TGTGCCAGCAGCTTGTCTAGCTACAATGAGCAGTTCTTC. Translation gives CASSLSSYNEQFF.

This clone was seen just once. The genes are TRBV4-1 and TRBJ1-2, with D hard to call. The CDR3 has 13 residues. Trimming took off 2 bases at V and 5 bases at J, with 9 bases between the two ends. The germline V gene has CDR1 MGHRA and CDR2 YSYEKL. The DNA of the CDR3 is TGCGCCAGCAGCCAAAGGGAGGGATATGGCTACACCTTC. This translates into CASSQREGYGYTF.

The J gene is TRBJ2-1, the V gene TRBV5-1, with 7 bases that match TRBD2. CDR3 size: 15 residues. The J segment lost 1 base and the V segment lost 0 bases, leaving 1 base of the junction unmatched. The V gene's germline CDR1 is SGHRS and CDR2 YFSETQ. The CDR3 loop is CASSLGGGSYNEQFF. The CDR3 region has the DNA TGCGCCAGCAGCTTGGGGGGGGGATCCTACAATGAGCAGTTCTTC.

The chain couples TRBV7-8 to TRBJ2-3, with 13 bases aligning to TRBD2. The CDR3 consists of 18 residues. From germline, CDR1 is SGHVS and CDR2 FQNEAQ. The junction had 8 bases not matched to a gene; V was cut back by 1 base and J by 4 bases. CDR3: CASSLEGGTSGNPDTQYF. CDR3 bases: TGTGCCAGCAGCTTAGAGGGGGGGACTAGCGGGAACCCAGATACGCAGTATTTT. The full variable domain, its missing parts supplied by reference TRBV7-8 and TRBJ2-3, is GAGVSQSPRYKVAKRGQDVALRCDPISGHVSLFWYQQALGQGPEFLTYFQNEAQLDKSGLPSDRFFAERPEGSVSTLKIQRTQQEDSAVYLCASSLEGGTSGNPDTQYFGPGTRLTVL.

The genes are TRBV7-8 and TRBJ2-7, with D possibly being TRBD1 (6 bases). Per the germline V gene, CDR1 is SGHVS and CDR2 is FQNEAQ. This CDR3 is built from 15 residues. Trimming stripped 4 bases from V and 0 bases from J, with 13 bases between. The DNA for the CDR3 is TGTGCCAGCAGCTCAGACACAGGGTCCTCCTACGAGCAGTACTTC. Translation: CASSSDTGSSYEQYF.

The J gene is TRBJ2-3, the V gene TRBV9; 11 bases match TRBD2. The CDR3 runs to 16 residues. Germline CDR1 reads SGDLS; CDR2 reads YYNGEE. The J segment lost 6 bases and the V segment lost 3 bases, leaving 9 bases of the junction unmatched. The CDR3 protein is CASSGEGLAAFDTQYF. CDR3 nucleotides: TGTGCCAGCAGCGGTGAGGGACTAGCGGCATTCGATACGCAGTATTTT.

This clone appeared a single time. The CDR3 is CASSYSTPGSNQPQHF. The CDR3, as DNA: TGTGCCAGCAGTTACTCGACTCCGGGGAGCAATCAGCCCCAGCATTTT. This chain connects TRBV6-5 to TRBJ1-5; D unclear. In germline, CDR1 is MNHEY, CDR2 SVGAGI. CDR3 length: 16 amino acids. V was cut by 0 bases and J by 1 base, with 10 bases left in between.

This clone has just a few counts. The chain combines TRBV6-5 with TRBJ1-1, with D possibly TRBD1 on 6 matching bases. Per the germline V gene, CDR1 is MNHEY and CDR2 is SVGAGI. The germline V and J ends were trimmed by 7 bases and 3 bases, with 12 bases remaining between them. This CDR3 spans 13 amino acids. This CDR3 reads CASKPRQDTEAFF. CDR3 nucleotide sequence: TGTGCCAGCAAACCGCGACAGGACACTGAAGCTTTCTTT.